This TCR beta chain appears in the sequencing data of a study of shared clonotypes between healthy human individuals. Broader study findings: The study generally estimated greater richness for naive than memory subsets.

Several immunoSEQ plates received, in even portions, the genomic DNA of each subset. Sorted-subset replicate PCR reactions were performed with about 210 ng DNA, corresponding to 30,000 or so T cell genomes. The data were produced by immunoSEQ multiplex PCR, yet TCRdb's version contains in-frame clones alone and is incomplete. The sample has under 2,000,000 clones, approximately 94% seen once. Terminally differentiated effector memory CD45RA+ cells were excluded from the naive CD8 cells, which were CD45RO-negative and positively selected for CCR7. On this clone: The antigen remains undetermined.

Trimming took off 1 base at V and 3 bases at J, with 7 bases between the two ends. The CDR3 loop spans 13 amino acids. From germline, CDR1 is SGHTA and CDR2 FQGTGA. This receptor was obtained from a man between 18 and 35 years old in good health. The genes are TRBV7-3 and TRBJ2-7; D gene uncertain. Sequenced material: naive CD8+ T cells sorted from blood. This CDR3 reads CASSLIFGYEQYF. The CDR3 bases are TGTGCCAGCAGCTTAATATTTGGCTACGAGCAGTACTTC.